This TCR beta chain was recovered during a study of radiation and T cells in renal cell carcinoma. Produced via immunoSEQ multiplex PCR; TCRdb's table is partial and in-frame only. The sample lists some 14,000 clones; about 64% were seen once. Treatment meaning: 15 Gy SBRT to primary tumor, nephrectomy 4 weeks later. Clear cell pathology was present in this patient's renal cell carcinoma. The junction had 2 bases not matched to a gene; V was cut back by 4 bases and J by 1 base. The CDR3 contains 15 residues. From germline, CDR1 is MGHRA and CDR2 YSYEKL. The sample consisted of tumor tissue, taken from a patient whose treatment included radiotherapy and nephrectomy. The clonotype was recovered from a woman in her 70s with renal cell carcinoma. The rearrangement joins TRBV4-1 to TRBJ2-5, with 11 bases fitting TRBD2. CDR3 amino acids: CASSLGTSGQETQYF. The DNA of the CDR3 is TGCGCCAGCAGCCTCGGGACTAGCGGCCAAGAGACCCAGTACTTC.